These T cell receptor beta chains were read from a single sample in a study of blood T cell repertoires in COVID-19. Some clones are missing from TCRdb's copy, which holds only in-frame ones; the method was immunoSEQ multiplex PCR. Seen here are approximately 200,000 clones, about 85% observed once, and the top ten hold 4% to 6%. The sequenced sample consisted of peripheral blood. All receptors come from a woman in her sixties who had recovered from COVID-19. Each CDR3 is given with its conserved first and last residue. The order of the fields is V gene, J gene, clone size, D gene, CDR3 DNA, CDR3 protein. A D gene is named only where the DNA matches it firmly. Clone size, where shown, is once, few, many, or a class for clones that have expanded.

TRBV2	TRBJ2-5	.	TRBD1	TGTGCCAGCAGTCCAAATGGACAGGGCAGAGAGACCCAGTACTTC	CASSPNGQGRETQYF
TRBV7-3	TRBJ2-5	few	TRBD2	TGTGCCAGCTCGGGACTAGTCGGAGAGACCCAGTACTTC	CASSGLVGETQYF
TRBV21-1	TRBJ1-5	.	.	TGTGCCAGCGGCGCGGGTGGGCAGTCCAATCAGCCCCAGCATTTT	CASGAGGQSNQPQHF
TRBV13	TRBJ1-2	.	.	TGTGCCAGCAGCTTAGGCAAACAGGAAATTAACTATGGCTACACCTTC	CASSLGKQEINYGYTF
TRBV5-1	TRBJ1-1	.	.	TGCGCCAGCAGCTTGGTTCTGGAGAAGAACACTGAAGCTTTCTTT	CASSLVLEKNTEAFF
TRBV2	TRBJ2-7	.	TRBD2	TGTGCCAGCAGTGCCATTAGTAGCGGGGGTATCTACGAGCAGTACTTC	CASSAISSGGIYEQYF
TRBV2	TRBJ2-7	.	.	TGTGCCAGCAGTGACCAGGGTTACTCCTACGAGCAGTACTTC	CASSDQGYSYEQYF
TRBV6-5	TRBJ2-1	.	.	TGTGCCAGCAGTCTCGACGGAGGGAGGAATGAGCAGTTCTTC	CASSLDGGRNEQFF
TRBV5-4	TRBJ1-6	.	TRBD1	TGTGCCAGCAACTCCCGGGACAGCGATGTTAATTCACCCCTCCACTTT	CASNSRDSDVNSPLHF
TRBV6-5	TRBJ2-3	.	.	TGTGCCAGCGGGCTCCCGGGCACAGATACGCAGTATTTT	CASGLPGTDTQYF
TRBV11-2	TRBJ1-3	.	TRBD1	TGTGCCAGCAGCCCTCCGGGACAGGGCTTTTATGGAAACACCATATATTTT	CASSPPGQGFYGNTIYF
TRBV5-1	TRBJ1-2	.	TRBD1	TGCGCCAGCAGCTTGTCCGGACAGGCGAGTTATGGCTACACCTTC	CASSLSGQASYGYTF
TRBV7-3	TRBJ2-5	.	TRBD2	TGTGCCAGCAGCTTAAAAGGTAGCGGGGGAAGGGGGACCCAGTACTTC	CASSLKGSGGRGTQYF
TRBV2	TRBJ1-6	.	TRBD1	TGTGCCAGCACCAGACAGGGGTCCTATAATTCACCCCTCCACTTT	CASTRQGSYNSPLHF
TRBV29-1	TRBJ1-2	.	TRBD1	TGCAGCGTTTGGACAGGGAGGGATGGCTACACCTTC	CSVWTGRDGYTF
TRBV6-5	TRBJ1-2	once	TRBD1	TGTGCCAGCAGTAGATCTGGGACAGACTATGGCTACACCTTC	CASSRSGTDYGYTF